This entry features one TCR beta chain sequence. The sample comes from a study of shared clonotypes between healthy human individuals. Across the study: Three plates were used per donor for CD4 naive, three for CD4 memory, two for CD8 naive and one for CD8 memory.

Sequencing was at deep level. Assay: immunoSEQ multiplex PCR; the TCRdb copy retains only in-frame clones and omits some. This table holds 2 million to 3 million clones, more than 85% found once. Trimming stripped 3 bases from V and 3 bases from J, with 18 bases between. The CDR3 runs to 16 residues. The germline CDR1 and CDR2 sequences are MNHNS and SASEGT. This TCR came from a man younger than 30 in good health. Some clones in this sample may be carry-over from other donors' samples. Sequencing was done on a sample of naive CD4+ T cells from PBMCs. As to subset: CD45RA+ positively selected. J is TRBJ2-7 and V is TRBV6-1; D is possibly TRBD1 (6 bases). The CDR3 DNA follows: TGTGCCAGCAGTGATACGGGGTGGGGGCACGGCTACGAGCAGTACTTC. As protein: CASSDTGWGHGYEQYF.